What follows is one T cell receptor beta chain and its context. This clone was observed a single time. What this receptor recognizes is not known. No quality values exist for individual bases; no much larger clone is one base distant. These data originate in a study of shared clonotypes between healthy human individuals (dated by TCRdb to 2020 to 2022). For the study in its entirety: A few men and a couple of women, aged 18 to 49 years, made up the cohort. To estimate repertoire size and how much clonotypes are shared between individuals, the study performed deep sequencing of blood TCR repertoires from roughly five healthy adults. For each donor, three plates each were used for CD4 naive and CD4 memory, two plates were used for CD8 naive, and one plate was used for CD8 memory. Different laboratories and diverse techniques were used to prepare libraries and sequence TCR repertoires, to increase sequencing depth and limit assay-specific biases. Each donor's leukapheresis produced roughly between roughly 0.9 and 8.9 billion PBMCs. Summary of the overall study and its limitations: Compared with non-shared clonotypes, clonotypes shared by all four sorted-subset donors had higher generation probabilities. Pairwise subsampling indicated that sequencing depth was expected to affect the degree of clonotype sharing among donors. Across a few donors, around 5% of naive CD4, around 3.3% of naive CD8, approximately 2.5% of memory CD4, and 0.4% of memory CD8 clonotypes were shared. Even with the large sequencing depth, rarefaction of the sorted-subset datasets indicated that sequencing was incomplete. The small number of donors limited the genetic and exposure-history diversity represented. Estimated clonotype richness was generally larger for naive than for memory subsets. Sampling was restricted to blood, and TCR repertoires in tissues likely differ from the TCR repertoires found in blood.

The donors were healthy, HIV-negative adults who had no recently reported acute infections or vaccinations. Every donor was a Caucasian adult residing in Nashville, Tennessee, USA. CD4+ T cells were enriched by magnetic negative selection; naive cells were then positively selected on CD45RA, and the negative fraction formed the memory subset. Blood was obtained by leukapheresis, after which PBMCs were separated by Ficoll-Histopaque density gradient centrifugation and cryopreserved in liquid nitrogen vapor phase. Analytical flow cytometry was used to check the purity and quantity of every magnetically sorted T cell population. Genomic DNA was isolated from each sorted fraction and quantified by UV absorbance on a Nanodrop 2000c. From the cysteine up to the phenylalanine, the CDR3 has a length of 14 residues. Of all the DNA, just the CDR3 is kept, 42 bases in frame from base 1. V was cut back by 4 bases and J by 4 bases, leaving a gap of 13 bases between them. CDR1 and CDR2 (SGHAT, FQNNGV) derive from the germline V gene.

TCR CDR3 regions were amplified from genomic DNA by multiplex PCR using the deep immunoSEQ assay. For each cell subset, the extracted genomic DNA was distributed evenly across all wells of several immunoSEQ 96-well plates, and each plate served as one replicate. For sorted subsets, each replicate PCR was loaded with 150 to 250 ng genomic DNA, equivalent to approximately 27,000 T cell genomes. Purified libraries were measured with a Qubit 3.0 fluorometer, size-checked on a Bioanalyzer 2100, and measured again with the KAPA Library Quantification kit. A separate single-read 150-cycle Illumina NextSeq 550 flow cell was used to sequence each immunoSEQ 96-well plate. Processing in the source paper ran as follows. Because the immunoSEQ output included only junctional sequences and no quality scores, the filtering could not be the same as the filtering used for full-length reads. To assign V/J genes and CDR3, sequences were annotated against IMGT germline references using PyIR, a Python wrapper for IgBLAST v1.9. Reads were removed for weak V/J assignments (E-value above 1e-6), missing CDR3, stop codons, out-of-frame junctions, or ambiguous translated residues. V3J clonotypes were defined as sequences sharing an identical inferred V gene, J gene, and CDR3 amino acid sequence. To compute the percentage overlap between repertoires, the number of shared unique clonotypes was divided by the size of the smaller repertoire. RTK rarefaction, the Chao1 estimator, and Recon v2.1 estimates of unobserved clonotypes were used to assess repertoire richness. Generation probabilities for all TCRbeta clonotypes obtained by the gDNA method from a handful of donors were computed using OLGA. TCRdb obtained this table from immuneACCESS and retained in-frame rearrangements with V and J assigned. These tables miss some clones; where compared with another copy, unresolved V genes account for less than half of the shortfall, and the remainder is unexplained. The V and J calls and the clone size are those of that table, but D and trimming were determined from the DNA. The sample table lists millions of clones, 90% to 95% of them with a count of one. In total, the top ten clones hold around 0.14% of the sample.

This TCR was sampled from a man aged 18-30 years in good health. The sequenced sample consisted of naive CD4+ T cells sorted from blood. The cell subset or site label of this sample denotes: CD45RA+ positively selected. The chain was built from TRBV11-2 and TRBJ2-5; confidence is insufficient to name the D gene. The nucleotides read TGTGCCAGCAGCTCCCCGCAAGGGCTAGAGACCCAGTACTTC. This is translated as CASSSPQGLETQYF.